The 11 T cell receptor beta chains listed next were all sequenced from one sample in a study of OX40 agonist ivuxolimab in advanced cancers. TCRdb's table, derived via immunoSEQ multiplex PCR, lists solely in-frame clones and lacks some. The sample has approximately 89,000 clones, about 86% seen once; the top ten hold approximately 0.8%. Sequences were derived from CD4+ or CD8+ T cells sorted from blood, sampled in a trial of the OX40 agonist ivuxolimab. The receptor set was obtained from an adult with an advanced solid tumor such as melanoma, head and neck, liver or kidney cancer.

The gene calls are TRBV6-5 and TRBJ1-1, with D tentatively TRBD1 (5 bases). Germline CDR1 is MNHEY and CDR2 is SVGAGI. Trimming cost V 4 bases and J 7 bases, with 13 bases left between them. The CDR3 totals 13 residues. CDR3 in amino acids: CASSFPGLIEAFF. The DNA of the CDR3 is TGTGCCAGCAGTTTCCCAGGGCTCATTGAAGCTTTCTTT.

The J gene is TRBJ2-5, the V gene TRBV28; 10 bases are shared with TRBD1. The CDR3 loop spans 16 amino acids. The junction had 5 bases not matched to a gene; V was cut back by 4 bases and J by 0 bases. Germline CDR1 MDHEN, CDR2 SYDVKM. CDR3 sequence: CASSSGQGVYQETQYF. In DNA form, the CDR3 reads TGTGCCAGCAGTTCCGGACAGGGGGTGTACCAAGAGACCCAGTACTTC.

The chain has TRBV6-6 and TRBJ1-5; D ambiguous. The CDR3 has 13 amino acids. V lost 7 bases to trimming and J lost 1 base, with 8 bases between them. Germline assignment: CDR1 MNHNY and CDR2 SVGAGI (reference sequence). The CDR3 is CASMGGSNQPQHF. The DNA for the CDR3 is TGTGCCAGCATGGGCGGAAGCAATCAGCCCCAGCATTTT.

This chain uses TRBV2 with TRBJ1-2; unclear D gene. The germline V gene has CDR1 SNHLY and CDR2 FYNNEI. Trimming took 5 bases from V and 6 from J, leaving 10 bases between them. The CDR3 length is 12 residues. CDR3 nucleotide sequence: TGTGCCAGCAGTATTAGCGAAGATGGCTACACCTTC. Protein product: CASSISEDGYTF.

The genes are TRBV28 and TRBJ2-7, with 9 nucleotides matching TRBD1. CDR1 is MDHEN, CDR2 SYDVKM, per germline. This CDR3 has 15 residues. V dropped 6 bases and J dropped 4; count of bases not matched to a gene: 10. CDR3: CASSLNPGQGYEQYF. CDR3 DNA: TGTGCCAGCAGCCTAAACCCGGGACAGGGTTACGAGCAGTACTTC.

This chain links TRBV28 with TRBJ1-1; possible D gene TRBD1, 5 bases. Germline-derived CDR1 and CDR2 are MDHEN and SYDVKM. The V and J ends lost 2 bases and 0 bases respectively, with 10 bases between them. The CDR3 extends over 15 amino acids. The CDR3 loop reads CASSLPQVMNTEAFF. CDR3 DNA sequence: TGTGCCAGCAGTTTACCACAGGTTATGAACACTGAAGCTTTCTTT.

The rearrangement links TRBV11-3 to TRBJ2-2; D ambiguous. Trimming cost V 1 base and J 6 bases, with 6 bases left between them. Germline CDR1 is SGHNT and CDR2 is YENEEA. CDR3 length: 13 amino acids. CDR3 sequence reads: CASSLVSPGELFF. The CDR3 region has the DNA TGTGCCAGCAGCTTAGTTAGCCCCGGGGAGCTGTTTTTT.

The genes are TRBV11-2 and TRBJ2-5; 7 nucleotides align to TRBD1. Germline V gene data show CDR1 as SGHAT and CDR2 as FQNNGV. After removal of 5 bases from V and 4 bases from J, the junction contained 16 bases not matched to a gene. The CDR3 consists of 17 residues. CDR3 nucleotides: TGTGCCAGCAGCCGAGACAGGGAAGCAAGACTGGGAGAGACCCAGTACTTC. Translation: CASSRDREARLGETQYF.

V usage is TRBV11-2 and J usage is TRBJ2-1; no clear D. From germline, CDR1 is SGHAT and CDR2 FQNNGV. Trimming stripped 0 bases from V and 0 bases from J, with 6 bases between. The CDR3 consists of 15 residues. The CDR3 loop is CASSLEVSSYNEQFF. The DNA for the CDR3 is TGTGCCAGCAGCTTAGAAGTTAGCTCCTACAATGAGCAGTTCTTC.

The chain uses TRBV6-6 and TRBJ1-1, with a possible D match to TRBD1 (5 bases). Between the trimmed V and J ends, which lost 7 bases and 5 bases, there was a span of 14 bases. From germline, CDR1 is MNHNY and CDR2 SVGAGI (reference sequence). The CDR3 runs 13 residues. CDR3 bases: TGTGCCAGCACCTGGGGGGGGGAGACTGAAGCTTTCTTT. It is translated as CASTWGGETEAFF.

The rearrangement links TRBV7-9 to TRBJ2-5, with TRBD2 matching over 14 bases. In germline, CDR1 is SEHNR, CDR2 FQNEAQ (reference sequence). The length of the CDR3 is 18 residues. The trim removed 5 bases at V and 0 bases at J, leaving 8 bases unmatched. In DNA form, the CDR3 reads TGTGCCAGCAGCCCAATGGGACTAGCGGGAGACCACCAAGAGACCCAGTACTTC. It encodes CASSPMGLAGDHQETQYF. Complete variable domain (other parts from reference TRBV7-9 and TRBJ2-5): DTGVSQNPRHKITKRGQNVTFRCDPISEHNRLYWYRQTLGQGPEFLTYFQNEAQLEKSRLLSDRFSAERPKGSFSTLEIQRTEQGDSAMYLCASSPMGLAGDHQETQYFGPGTRLLVL.